This T cell receptor beta chain came from a study of shared clonotypes between healthy human individuals. Turning to the study itself: Used for every donor were three CD4 naive, three CD4 memory, two CD8 naive and one CD8 memory plate.

A word on this clone: Its target is unknown.

Only Caucasian adults living in Nashville, Tennessee made up the donor group. Whole-study results and caveats: A reduction in generation probabilities was seen for non-shared clonotypes relative to those shared by all four donors. Roughly 5% of naive CD4 clonotypes were common to several donors.

Here immunoSEQ multiplex PCR was the method, and the copy in TCRdb shows in-frame clones only, minus some. This sample has 600,000 to 750,000 clones; more than 70% occur once, and the top ten carry 1.8%. Germline CDR1 and CDR2: MDHEN and SYDVKM. The V end lost 6 bases, the J end lost 0 bases, and 15 bases lay between the germline ends. The CDR3 runs to 16 residues. Sequencing used memory CD4+ T cells sorted from blood. The subset here: CD45RA-negative fraction. The V call is TRBV28, the J call TRBJ2-1; D is perhaps TRBD1 (6 bases). The receptor comes from a woman in her twenties or thirties in good health. The DNA for the CDR3 is TGTGCCAGCAGCCTAGGGGGTCTCAGCTCCTACAATGAGCAGTTCTTC. It is translated as CASSLGGLSSYNEQFF. The whole variable domain, remainder taken from reference TRBV28 and TRBJ2-1, is DVKVTQSSRYLVKRTGEKVFLECVQDMDHENMFWYRQDPGLGLRLIYFSYDVKMKEKGDIPEGYSVSREKKERFSLILESASTNQTSMYLCASSLGGLSSYNEQFFGPGTRLTVL.